This TCR beta chain is drawn from a study of CD8 T cells in ankylosing spondylitis. The study's findings and limits: Seemingly characteristic of ankylosing spondylitis blood was a TCR beta motif consisting of fewer than 10 highly homologous variants. Disease-linked clones reportedly showed significant enrichment in matched ankylosing spondylitis synovial fluid.

With molecular barcodes, quantitative 5'-RACE was used to make the TCR beta libraries. TCRdb reanalysed the 5' RACE reads using MiXCR and keeps one entry per CDR3 protein. The sample consists of about 800,000 distinct CDR3 sequences, 12% of them appearing once. The germline gives CDR1 DFQATT, CDR2 SNEGSKA (reference sequence). The CDR3 is 15 amino acids. The V gene end was trimmed by 5 bases and the J gene end by 5 bases; junction bases not matched to a gene: 9. This clonotype was recorded a few times. Its antigen is unknown. The TCR sequence derives from a male donor with ankylosing spondylitis. Input material: blood, either unsorted or a sorted T cell fraction (not recorded which). This chain links TRBV20-1 with TRBJ2-1; 10 nucleotides line up with TRBD2. This CDR3 reads CSASRAGGDHNEQFF. The CDR3 region has the DNA TGCAGTGCTTCCCGAGCGGGAGGGGACCACAATGAGCAGTTCTTC.